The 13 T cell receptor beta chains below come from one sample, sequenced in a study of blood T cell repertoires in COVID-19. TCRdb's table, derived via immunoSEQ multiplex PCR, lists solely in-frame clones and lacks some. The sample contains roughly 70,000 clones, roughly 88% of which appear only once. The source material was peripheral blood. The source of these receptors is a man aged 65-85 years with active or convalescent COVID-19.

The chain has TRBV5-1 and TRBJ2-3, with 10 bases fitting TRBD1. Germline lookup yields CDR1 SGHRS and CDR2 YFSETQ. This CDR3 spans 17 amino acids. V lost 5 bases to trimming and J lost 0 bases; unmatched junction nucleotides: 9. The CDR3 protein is CASRKPGQGRSTDTQYF. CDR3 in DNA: TGCGCCAGCAGAAAACCGGGACAGGGGAGGAGCACAGATACGCAGTATTTT.

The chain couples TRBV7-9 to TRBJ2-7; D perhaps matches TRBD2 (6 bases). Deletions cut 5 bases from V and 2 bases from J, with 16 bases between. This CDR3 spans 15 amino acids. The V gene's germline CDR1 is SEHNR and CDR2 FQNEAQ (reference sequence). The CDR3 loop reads CASSLRGGAPYEQYF. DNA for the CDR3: TGTGCCAGCAGCCTTCGGGGAGGCGCTCCCTACGAGCAGTACTTC.

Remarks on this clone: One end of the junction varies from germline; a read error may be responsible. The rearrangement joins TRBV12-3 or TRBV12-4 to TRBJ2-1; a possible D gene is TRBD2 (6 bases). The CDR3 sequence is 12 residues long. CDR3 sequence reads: CASSLGGNRGIF. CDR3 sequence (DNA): TGTGCCAGCAGTTTAGGAGGGAATCGGGGGATCTTC.

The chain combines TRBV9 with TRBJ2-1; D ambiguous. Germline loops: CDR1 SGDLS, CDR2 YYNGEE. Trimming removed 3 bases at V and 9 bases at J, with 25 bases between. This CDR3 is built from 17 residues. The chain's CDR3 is CASSAGRLSMPYGEQFF. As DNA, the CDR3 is TGTGCCAGCAGCGCCGGAAGACTTAGCATGCCCTATGGTGAGCAGTTCTTC.

The CDR3 loop reads CASSQRGLVGQPQHF. The CDR3 coding sequence is TGTGCCAGCAGCCAAAGGGGTCTTGTTGGTCAGCCCCAGCATTTT. The gene calls are TRBV3-1 (or the pseudogene TRBV3-2) and TRBJ1-5; a weak D match, TRBD1 (5 bases). Trimming cost V 2 bases and J 6 bases, with 14 bases left between them. The length of the CDR3 is 15 residues. CDR1 is LGHDT, CDR2 YNNKEL, per germline (reference sequence).

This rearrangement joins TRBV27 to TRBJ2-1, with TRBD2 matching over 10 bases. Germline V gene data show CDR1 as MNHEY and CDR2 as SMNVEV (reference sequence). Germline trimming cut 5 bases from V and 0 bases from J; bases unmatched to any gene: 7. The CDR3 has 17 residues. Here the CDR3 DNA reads TGTGCCAGCAGTCGAGCGGGGGGGCGTAGCTCCTACAATGAGCAGTTCTTC. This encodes CASSRAGGRSSYNEQFF.

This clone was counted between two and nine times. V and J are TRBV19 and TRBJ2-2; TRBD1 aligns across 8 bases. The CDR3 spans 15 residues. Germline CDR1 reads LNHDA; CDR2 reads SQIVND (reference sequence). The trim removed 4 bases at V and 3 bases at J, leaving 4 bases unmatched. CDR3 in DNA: TGTGCCAGTAGTACCCGGACAGGGCACACCGGGGAGCTGTTTTTT. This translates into CASSTRTGHTGELFF.

CDR3 sequence: CASSPPGQVTSYGYTF. CDR3 in DNA: TGTGCCAGCAGCCCCCCAGGCCAGGTGACATCCTATGGCTACACCTTC. The V and J genes are TRBV7-8 and TRBJ1-2; D ambiguous. The CDR3 extends over 16 amino acids. The germline gives CDR1 SGHVS, CDR2 FQNEAQ. The V end lost 5 bases, the J end lost 4 bases, and 20 bases lay between the germline ends.

The CDR3 sequence: CASDLGTGSSYEQYF. CDR3 sequence (DNA): TGTGCCAGTGACCTAGGGACAGGGTCCTCCTACGAGCAGTACTTC. The chain carries TRBV6-5 and TRBJ2-7, with 9 bases that match TRBD1. Germline V gene lookup returns CDR1 MNHEY and CDR2 SVGAGI. The V segment lost 9 bases and the J segment 0 bases; nucleotides outside the gene matches: 9. The CDR3 loop spans 15 amino acids.

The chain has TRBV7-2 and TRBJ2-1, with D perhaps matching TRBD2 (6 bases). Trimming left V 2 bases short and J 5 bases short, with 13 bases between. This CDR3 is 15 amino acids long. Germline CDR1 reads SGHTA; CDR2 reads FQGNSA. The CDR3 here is CASSLLSGAHNEQFF. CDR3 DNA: TGTGCCAGCAGCTTACTTAGCGGCGCGCACAATGAGCAGTTCTTC. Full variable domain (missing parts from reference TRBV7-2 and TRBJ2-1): GAGVSQSPSNKVTEKGKDVELRCDPISGHTALYWYRQSLGQGLEFLIYFQGNSAPDKSGLPSDRFSAERTGGSVSTLTIQRTQQEDSAVYLCASSLLSGAHNEQFFGPGTRLTVL.

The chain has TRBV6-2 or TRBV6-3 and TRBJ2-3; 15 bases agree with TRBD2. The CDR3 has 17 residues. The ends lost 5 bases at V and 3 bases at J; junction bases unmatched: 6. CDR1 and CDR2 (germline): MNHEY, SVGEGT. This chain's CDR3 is CASSRTSGGVKTDTQYF. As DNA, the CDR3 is TGTGCCAGCAGTCGGACTAGCGGGGGGGTCAAAACAGATACGCAGTATTTT.

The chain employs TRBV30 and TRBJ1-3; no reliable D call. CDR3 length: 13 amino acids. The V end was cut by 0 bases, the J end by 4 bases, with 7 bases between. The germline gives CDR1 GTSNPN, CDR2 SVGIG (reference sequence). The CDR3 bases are TGTGCCTGGAGTGTAATAGCGGGAAACACCATATATTTT. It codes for CAWSVIAGNTIYF.

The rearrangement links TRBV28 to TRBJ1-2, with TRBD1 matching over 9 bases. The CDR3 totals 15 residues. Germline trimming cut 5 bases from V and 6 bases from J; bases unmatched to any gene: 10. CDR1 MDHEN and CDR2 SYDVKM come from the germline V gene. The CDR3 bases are TGTGCCAGCAGTCGGGACAGGGCGTCTTTCGATGGCTACACCTTC. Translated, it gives CASSRDRASFDGYTF.